A selection of T cell receptor beta chains follows, all from one sample in a study of control samples from healthy donors and cancer patients. The table came from immunoSEQ multiplex PCR; TCRdb's copy has only in-frame clones and leaves some out. This table holds approximately 190,000 clones. Sequenced sample: blood. The receptor source for this set is a woman aged 25 to 39 in good health. The CDR3 runs from the conserved cysteine through the conserved F or W. The D gene is left open where the match is weak.

d_call	v_call	j_call	cdr3_aa	cdr3_nt
.	TRBV7-9	TRBJ1-1	CASSDRQLANTEAFF	TGTGCCAGCAGCGACCGACAGTTAGCTAACACTGAAGCTTTCTTT
.	TRBV7-2	TRBJ2-1	CASSFYEQFF	TGTGCCAGCAGCTTTTATGAGCAGTTCTTC
TRBD1	TRBV29-1	TRBJ2-7	CSALTGDTYEQYF	TGCAGCGCCTTGACAGGGGACACGTACGAGCAGTACTTC
.	TRBV7-6	TRBJ2-7	CASSLARSYEQYF	TGTGCCAGCAGCTTAGCGCGATCCTACGAGCAGTACTTC
.	TRBV18	TRBJ2-5	CASSLQETQYF	TGTGCCAGCTCGCTCCAAGAGACCCAGTACTTC
.	TRBV3-1/TRBV3-2	TRBJ2-5	CASSLLKTQYF	TGTGCCAGCAGCCTGTTAAAGACCCAGTACTTC
.	TRBV28	TRBJ1-2	CASRKALEDLGYTF	TGTGCCAGCAGAAAGGCTCTAGAGGACCTCGGCTACACCTTC
TRBD1	TRBV3-1/TRBV3-2	TRBJ1-2	CASRRQGALERNYGYTF	TGTGCCAGCAGGCGACAGGGGGCTCTCGAAAGGAACTATGGCTACACCTTC
TRBD2	TRBV9	TRBJ2-5	CASSVNPSGRGRETQYF	TGTGCCAGCAGCGTAAACCCCTCGGGGAGGGGCCGGGAGACCCAGTACTTC
.	TRBV7-9	TRBJ1-1	CASSYLNTEAFF	TGTGCCAGCTCTTACCTGAACACTGAAGCTTTCTTT
.	TRBV4-2	TRBJ1-5	CASSTGEGQQPQHF	TGTGCCAGCAGTACGGGAGAGGGTCAGCAGCCCCAGCATTTT
.	TRBV9	TRBJ2-1	CASSPYTAIRRSNEQFF	TGTGCCAGCAGCCCCTATACCGCAATCCGGAGGTCCAATGAGCAGTTCTTC
TRBD1	TRBV6-2/TRBV6-3	TRBJ1-5	CASSYKDFRQGDNQPQHF	TGTGCCAGCAGTTACAAGGACTTTAGACAGGGGGATAATCAGCCCCAGCATTTT
TRBD1	TRBV5-1	TRBJ2-7	CASSLGTGPYEQYF	TGCGCCAGCAGCTTGGGGACAGGTCCCTACGAGCAGTACTTC
TRBD1	TRBV19	TRBJ1-1	CASSIRGPNTEAFF	TGTGCCAGTAGTATTAGGGGGCCGAACACTGAAGCTTTCTTT
.	TRBV6-6	TRBJ1-4	CASSYAGNEKLFF	TGTGCCAGCAGTTACGCAGGGAATGAAAAACTGTTTTTT
.	TRBV6-5	TRBJ1-3	CASSYSWDSGNTIYF	TGTGCCAGCAGTTACTCGTGGGACTCTGGAAACACCATATATTTT
.	TRBV7-9	TRBJ1-4	CASSLLHNRDLDEKLFF	TGTGCCAGCAGCTTGCTCCATAACAGGGACTTGGATGAAAAACTGTTTTTT
TRBD2	TRBV11-1	TRBJ2-5	CASSLGGGQETQYF	TGTGCCAGCAGCTTAGGCGGGGGCCAAGAGACCCAGTACTTC
.	TRBV28	TRBJ2-7	CASSLPRAGGEQYF	TGTGCCAGCAGTCTCCCCCGGGCAGGTGGCGAGCAGTACTTC
TRBD1	TRBV5-4	TRBJ2-1	CASSPTGGAYNEQFF	TGTGCCAGCAGCCCTACAGGGGGCGCCTACAATGAGCAGTTCTTC
.	TRBV10-3	TRBJ1-1	CAIKGSSAGRNTEAFF	TGTGCCATCAAGGGTTCCTCGGCAGGGAGGAACACTGAAGCTTTCTTT
.	TRBV12-3/TRBV12-4	TRBJ2-7	CASSEGREPDF	TGTGCCAGCAGTGAAGGCCGGGAGCCGGACTTC
TRBD2	TRBV4-1	TRBJ2-1	CASSQEGTSGRDEQFF	TGCGCCAGCAGCCAAGAGGGGACTAGCGGTAGGGATGAGCAGTTCTTC
TRBD1	TRBV19	TRBJ1-1	CASSQGVYTEAFF	TGTGCCAGTAGTCAGGGGGTGTACACTGAAGCTTTCTTT
.	TRBV19	TRBJ2-2	CASSIGAGNGELFF	TGTGCCAGTAGTATAGGGGCCGGTAATGGGGAGCTGTTTTTT
TRBD2	TRBV6-5	TRBJ2-1	CAGRGYNEQFF	TGTGCGGGGCGGGGGTACAATGAGCAGTTCTTC
.	TRBV11-2	TRBJ2-3	CASSWTRGARTTDTQYF	TGTGCCAGCAGCTGGACCAGGGGGGCCCGTACCACAGATACGCAGTATTTT
.	TRBV7-9	TRBJ2-3	CASSFRGADTQYF	TGTGCCAGCAGCTTCAGGGGAGCAGATACGCAGTATTTT
.	TRBV18	TRBJ1-1	CASSPGQGRVNTEAFF	TGTGCCAGCTCACCGGGGCAGGGGAGAGTGAACACTGAAGCTTTCTTT
.	TRBV19	TRBJ2-5	CASSTGVGARETQYF	TGTGCCAGTAGTACGGGAGTAGGGGCTCGAGAGACCCAGTACTTC
TRBD1	TRBV10-1	TRBJ1-5	CASSWDRGGQPQHF	TGCGCCAGCAGTTGGGACAGGGGCGGCCAGCCCCAGCATTTT
TRBD1	TRBV18	TRBJ1-5	CASSPTGGYGNQPQHF	TGTGCCAGCTCACCAACAGGGGGCTATGGCAATCAGCCCCAGCATTTT
TRBD2	TRBV3-1/TRBV3-2	TRBJ2-1	CASSSRGSSYNEQFF	TGTGCCAGCAGCTCGCGGGGGAGCTCCTACAATGAGCAGTTCTTC
.	TRBV5-4	TRBJ1-1	CASSGPTARTEAFF	TGTGCCAGCAGCGGACCGACCGCAAGGACTGAAGCTTTCTTT
.	TRBV28	TRBJ2-6	CASSFGGANVLTF	TGTGCCAGCAGTTTCGGTGGGGCCAACGTCCTGACTTTC
.	TRBV2	TRBJ1-4	CASIDSGNEKLFF	TGTGCCAGCATTGACAGCGGTAATGAAAAACTGTTTTTT
TRBD1	TRBV28	TRBJ2-3	CASRPDRVRTDTQYF	TGTGCCAGCAGACCCGACAGGGTTAGAACAGATACGCAGTATTTT
.	TRBV28	TRBJ1-4	CASSFPSPGISNEKLFF	TGTGCCAGCAGTTTCCCTTCCCCCGGGATTTCGAATGAAAAACTGTTTTTT
TRBD2	TRBV9	TRBJ2-2	CASSPHPSGAGELFF	TGTGCCAGCAGCCCTCACCCTAGCGGCGCCGGGGAGCTGTTTTTT
.	TRBV7-9	TRBJ2-1	CASSLASHSYNEQFF	TGTGCCAGCAGCTTAGCTTCCCATTCCTACAATGAGCAGTTCTTC
.	TRBV27	TRBJ1-4	CASSEGYRNEKLFF	TGTGCCAGCAGTGAGGGTTATCGTAATGAAAAACTGTTTTTT
.	TRBV9	TRBJ1-1	CASSGTRGFVKANTEAFF	TGTGCCAGCAGCGGTACTCGGGGGTTCGTTAAGGCCAACACTGAAGCTTTCTTT
TRBD1	TRBV7-9	TRBJ1-1	CASSSDRGRNTEAFF	TGTGCCAGCAGCTCCGACAGGGGGAGGAACACTGAAGCTTTCTTT
.	TRBV12-5	TRBJ2-3	CASGLDSLTDTQYF	TGTGCTAGTGGTTTGGACAGTCTCACAGATACGCAGTATTTT
.	TRBV5-1	TRBJ1-1	CASSLGGRLNTEAFF	TGCGCCAGCAGCCTTGGAGGGCGTTTGAACACTGAAGCTTTCTTT
.	TRBV2	TRBJ2-7	CASSGQGQYEQYF	TGTGCCAGCAGTGGGCAGGGTCAATACGAGCAGTACTTC
TRBD1	TRBV19	TRBJ2-3	CASSRVGTGVTDTQYF	TGTGCCAGTAGTAGGGTAGGGACAGGGGTGACAGATACGCAGTATTTT
.	TRBV29-1	TRBJ2-1	CSVAGSSYNEQFF	TGCAGCGTGGCTGGTAGCTCCTACAATGAGCAGTTCTTC
.	TRBV10-2	TRBJ1-2	CASSESGFYYGYTF	TGCGCCAGCAGTGAGTCAGGGTTCTACTATGGCTACACCTTC
TRBD2	TRBV7-2	TRBJ2-7	CASSFLGRRDYEQYF	TGTGCCAGCAGCTTCCTCGGGAGGAGGGATTACGAGCAGTACTTC
TRBD1	TRBV7-2	TRBJ1-5	CASSHPQGGSNQPQHF	TGTGCCAGCAGCCACCCACAGGGGGGGAGCAATCAGCCCCAGCATTTT
TRBD1	TRBV10-1	TRBJ1-1	CARQGEWQKTEAFF	TGCGCCAGACAGGGGGAATGGCAGAAAACTGAAGCTTTCTTT